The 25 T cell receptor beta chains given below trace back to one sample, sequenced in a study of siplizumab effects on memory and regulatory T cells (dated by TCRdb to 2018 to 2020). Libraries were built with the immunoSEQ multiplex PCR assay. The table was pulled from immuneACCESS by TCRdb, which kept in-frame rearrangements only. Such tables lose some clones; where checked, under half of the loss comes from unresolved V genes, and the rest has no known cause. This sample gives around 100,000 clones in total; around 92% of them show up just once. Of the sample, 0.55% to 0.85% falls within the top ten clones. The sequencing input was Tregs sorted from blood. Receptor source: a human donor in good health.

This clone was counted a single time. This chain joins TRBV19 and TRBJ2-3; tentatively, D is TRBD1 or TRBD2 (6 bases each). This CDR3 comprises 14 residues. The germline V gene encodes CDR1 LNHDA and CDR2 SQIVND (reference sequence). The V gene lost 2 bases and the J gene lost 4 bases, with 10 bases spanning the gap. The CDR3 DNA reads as TGTGCCAGTAGTATACCGGGGGCTCCAGATACGCAGTATTTT. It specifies CASSIPGAPDTQYF.

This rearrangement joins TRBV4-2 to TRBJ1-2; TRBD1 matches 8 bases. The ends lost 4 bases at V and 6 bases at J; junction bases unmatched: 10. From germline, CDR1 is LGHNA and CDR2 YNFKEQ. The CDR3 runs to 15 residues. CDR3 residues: CASSLKPQGGNGYTF. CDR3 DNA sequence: TGTGCCAGCAGCCTCAAACCACAGGGGGGGAATGGCTACACCTTC.

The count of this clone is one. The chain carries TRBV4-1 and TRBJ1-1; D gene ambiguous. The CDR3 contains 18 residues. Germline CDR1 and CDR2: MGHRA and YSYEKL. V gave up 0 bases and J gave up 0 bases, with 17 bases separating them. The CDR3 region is CASSQDPLAGHMNTEAFF. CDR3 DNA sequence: TGCGCCAGCAGCCAAGACCCCCTCGCGGGCCACATGAACACTGAAGCTTTCTTT.

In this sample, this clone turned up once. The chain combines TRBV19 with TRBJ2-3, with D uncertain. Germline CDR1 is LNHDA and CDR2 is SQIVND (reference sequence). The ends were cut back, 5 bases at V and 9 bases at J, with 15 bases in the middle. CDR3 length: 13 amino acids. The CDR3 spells CASSFLDVRTQYF. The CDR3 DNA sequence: TGTGCCAGTAGTTTCTTGGACGTACGGACGCAGTATTTT.

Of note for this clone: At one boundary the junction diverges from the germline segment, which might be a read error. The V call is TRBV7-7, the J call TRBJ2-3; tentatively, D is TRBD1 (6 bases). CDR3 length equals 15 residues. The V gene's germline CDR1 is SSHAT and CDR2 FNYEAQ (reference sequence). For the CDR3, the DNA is TGTGCTAGCAGCTTAGGGACAACCATTGCGGATACGCAGTATTTT. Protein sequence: CASSLGTTIADTQYF.

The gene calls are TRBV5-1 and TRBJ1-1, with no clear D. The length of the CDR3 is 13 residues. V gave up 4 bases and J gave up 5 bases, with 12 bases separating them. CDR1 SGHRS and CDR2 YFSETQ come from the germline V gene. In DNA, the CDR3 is TGCGCCAGCAGCGGGCCCCTGGGGACTGAAGCTTTCTTT. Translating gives CASSGPLGTEAFF.

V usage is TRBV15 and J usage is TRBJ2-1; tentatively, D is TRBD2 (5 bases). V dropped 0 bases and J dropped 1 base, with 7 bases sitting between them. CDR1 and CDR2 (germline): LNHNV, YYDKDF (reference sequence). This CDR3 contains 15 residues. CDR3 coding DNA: TGTGCCACCAGCAGAGATTTAGCGTCCTACAATGAGCAGTTCTTC. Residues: CATSRDLASYNEQFF.

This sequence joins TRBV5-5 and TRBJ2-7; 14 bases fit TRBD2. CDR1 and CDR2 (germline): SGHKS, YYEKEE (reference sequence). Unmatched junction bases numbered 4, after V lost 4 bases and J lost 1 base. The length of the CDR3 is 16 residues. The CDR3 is CASSQGLAGGSYEQYF. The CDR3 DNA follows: TGTGCCAGCAGCCAAGGACTAGCGGGAGGTTCCTACGAGCAGTACTTC.

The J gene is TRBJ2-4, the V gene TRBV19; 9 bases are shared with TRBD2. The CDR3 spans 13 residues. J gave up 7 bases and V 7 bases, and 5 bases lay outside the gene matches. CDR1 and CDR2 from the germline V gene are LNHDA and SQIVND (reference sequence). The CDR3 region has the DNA TGTGCCAGTATGGTGGCGGGAGGGAACATTCAGTACTTC. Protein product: CASMVAGGNIQYF.

Here the CDR3 DNA reads TGTGCCAGCAGCAACCGGGACATTAGCACAGATACGCAGTATTTT. Its translation: CASSNRDISTDTQYF. The rearrangement uses TRBV9 and TRBJ2-3, with D possibly TRBD1 on 6 matching bases. The CDR3 contains 15 residues. V was clipped by 4 bases and J by 0 bases, with 12 bases between them. CDR1 and CDR2 (germline): SGDLS, YYNGEE.

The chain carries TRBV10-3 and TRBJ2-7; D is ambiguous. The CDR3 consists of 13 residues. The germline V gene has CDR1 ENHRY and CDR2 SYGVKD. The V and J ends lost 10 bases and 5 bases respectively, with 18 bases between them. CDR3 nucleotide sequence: TGTGCCAACCGACCGGGTCTAGACCACGAGCAGTACTTC. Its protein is CANRPGLDHEQYF.

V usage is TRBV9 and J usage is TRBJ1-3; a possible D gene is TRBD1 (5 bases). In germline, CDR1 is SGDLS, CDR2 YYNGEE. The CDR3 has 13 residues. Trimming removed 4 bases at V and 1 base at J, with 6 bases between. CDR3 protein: CASSPGSGNTIYF. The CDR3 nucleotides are TGTGCCAGCAGCCCAGGGTCTGGAAACACCATATATTTT. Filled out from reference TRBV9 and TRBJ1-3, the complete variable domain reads DSGVTQTPKHLITATGQRVTLRCSPRSGDLSVYWYQQSLDQGLQFLIQYYNGEERAKGNILERFSAQQFPDLHSELNLSSLELGDSALYFCASSPGSGNTIYFGEGSWLTVV.

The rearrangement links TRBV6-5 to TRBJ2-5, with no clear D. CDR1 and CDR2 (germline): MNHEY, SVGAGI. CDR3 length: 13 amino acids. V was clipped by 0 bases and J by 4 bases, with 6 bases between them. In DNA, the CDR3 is TGTGCCAGCAGTTACTCGTTTTTAGAGACCCAGTACTTC. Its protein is CASSYSFLETQYF.

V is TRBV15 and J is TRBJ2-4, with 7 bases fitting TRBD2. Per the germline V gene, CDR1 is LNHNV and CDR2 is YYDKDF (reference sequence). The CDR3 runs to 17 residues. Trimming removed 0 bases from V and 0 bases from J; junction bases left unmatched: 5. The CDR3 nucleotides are TGTGCCACCAGCAGAGACTTGGGGGGGATAGCCAAAAACATTCAGTACTTC. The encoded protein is CATSRDLGGIAKNIQYF.

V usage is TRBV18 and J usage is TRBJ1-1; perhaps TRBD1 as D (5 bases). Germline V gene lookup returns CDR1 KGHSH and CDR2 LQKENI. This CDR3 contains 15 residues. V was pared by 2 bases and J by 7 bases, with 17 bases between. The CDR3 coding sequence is TGTGCCAGCTCACCAGTAGTACAGGTCGCCGGTGAAGCTTTCTTT. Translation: CASSPVVQVAGEAFF.

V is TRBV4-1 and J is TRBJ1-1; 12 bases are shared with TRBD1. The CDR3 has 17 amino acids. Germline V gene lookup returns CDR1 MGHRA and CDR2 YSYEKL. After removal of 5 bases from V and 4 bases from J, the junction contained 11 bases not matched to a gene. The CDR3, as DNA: TGCGCCAGCAGCGAGTACGGGACAGGGGGCTTGAGCACTGAAGCTTTCTTT. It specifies CASSEYGTGGLSTEAFF.

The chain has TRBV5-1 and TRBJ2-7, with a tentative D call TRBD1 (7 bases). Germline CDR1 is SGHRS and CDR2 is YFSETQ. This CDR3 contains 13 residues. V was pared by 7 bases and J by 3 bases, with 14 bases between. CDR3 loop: CASGRQGGYEQYF. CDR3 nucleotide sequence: TGCGCCAGCGGTCGACAGGGAGGCTACGAGCAGTACTTC.

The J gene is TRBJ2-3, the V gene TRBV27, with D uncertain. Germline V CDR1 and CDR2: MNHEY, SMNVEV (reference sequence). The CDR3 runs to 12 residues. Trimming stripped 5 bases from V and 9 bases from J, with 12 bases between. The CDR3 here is CASSPVFGTQYF. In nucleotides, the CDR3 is TGTGCCAGCAGTCCCGTATTTGGGACGCAGTATTTT.

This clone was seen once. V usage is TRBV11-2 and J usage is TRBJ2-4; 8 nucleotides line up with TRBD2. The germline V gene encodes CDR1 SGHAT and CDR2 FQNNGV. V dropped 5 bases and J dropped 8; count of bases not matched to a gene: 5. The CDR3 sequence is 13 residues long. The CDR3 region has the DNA TGTGCCAGCAGCGCGACTAGCGTACACATTCAGTACTTC. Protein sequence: CASSATSVHIQYF.

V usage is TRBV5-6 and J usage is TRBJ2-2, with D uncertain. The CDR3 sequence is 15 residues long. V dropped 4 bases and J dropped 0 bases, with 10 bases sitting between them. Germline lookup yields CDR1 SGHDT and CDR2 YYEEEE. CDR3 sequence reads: CASSVDGTNTGELFF. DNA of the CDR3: TGTGCCAGCAGCGTGGACGGAACGAACACCGGGGAGCTGTTTTTT.

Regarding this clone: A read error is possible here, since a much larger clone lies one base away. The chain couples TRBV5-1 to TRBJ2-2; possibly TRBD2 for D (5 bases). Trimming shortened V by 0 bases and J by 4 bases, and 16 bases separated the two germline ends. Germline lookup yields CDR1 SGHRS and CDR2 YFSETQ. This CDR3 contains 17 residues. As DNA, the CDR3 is TGCGCCAGCAGCTTGGGATTTGGGAGTGGAAGCACCGGGGAGCTGTTTTTT. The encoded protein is CASSLGFGSGSTGELFF.

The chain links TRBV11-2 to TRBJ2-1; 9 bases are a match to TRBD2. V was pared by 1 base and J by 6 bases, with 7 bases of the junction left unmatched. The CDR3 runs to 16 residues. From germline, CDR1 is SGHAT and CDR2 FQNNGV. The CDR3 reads CASSLGGRALSNEQFF. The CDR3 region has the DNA TGTGCCAGCAGCTTAGGCGGGAGGGCCCTCAGCAATGAGCAGTTCTTC.

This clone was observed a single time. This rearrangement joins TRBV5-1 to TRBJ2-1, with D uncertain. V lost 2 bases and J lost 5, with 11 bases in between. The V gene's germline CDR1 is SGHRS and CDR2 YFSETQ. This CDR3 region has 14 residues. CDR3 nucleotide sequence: TGCGCCAGCAGCTTACCCCGACTCGACAATGAGCAGTTCTTC. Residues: CASSLPRLDNEQFF.

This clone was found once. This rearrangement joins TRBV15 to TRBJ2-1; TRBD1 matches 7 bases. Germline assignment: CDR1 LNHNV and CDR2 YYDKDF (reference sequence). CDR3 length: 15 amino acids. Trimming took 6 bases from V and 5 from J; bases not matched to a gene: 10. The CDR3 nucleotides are TGTGCCACCAGACGGACAGGAAACGAAAACAATGAGCAGTTCTTC. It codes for CATRRTGNENNEQFF.

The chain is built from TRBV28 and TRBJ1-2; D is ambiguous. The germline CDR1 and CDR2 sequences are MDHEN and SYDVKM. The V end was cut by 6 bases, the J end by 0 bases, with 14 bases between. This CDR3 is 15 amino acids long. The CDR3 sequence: CASRPADSTNYGYTF. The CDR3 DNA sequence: TGTGCCAGCAGACCCGCCGATTCCACTAACTATGGCTACACCTTC.